This is a list of T cell receptor beta chains from one sample in a study of Ad26.COV2.S vaccination and SARS-CoV-2 variants. Repertoires were generated with immunoSEQ multiplex PCR, while TCRdb's copy carries only in-frame clones and drops some. The sample consists of hundreds of thousands of clones, roughly nine tenths of them appearing once. The specimen was peripheral blood, collected in a trial of Ad26.COV2.S vaccine versus placebo. These receptors all come from a person aged 18-65 years who received the Ad26.COV2.S COVID-19 vaccine or a placebo. Each CDR3 is given with its conserved first and last residue. The D gene is left open where the match is weak. Clone size is shown for a subset of rows, as once, few, many or a class of expanded clone.

- | TRBJ2-6 | - | TRBV5-1 | 15 | TGCGCCAGCAGCTTGGTCCCCTCTGGGGCCAACGTCCTGACTTTC | CASSLVPSGANVLTF
- | TRBJ2-2 | - | TRBV7-9 | 13 | TGTGCCAGCAGCTTAAGGGATTGGGGGGAGCTGTTTTTT | CASSLRDWGELFF
- | TRBJ2-7 | TRBD2 | TRBV9 | 17 | TGTGCCAGCAGCGTAGGCCTAGCGGGGGCTCCATCCTACGAGCAGTACTTC | CASSVGLAGAPSYEQYF
- | TRBJ2-1 | TRBD2 | TRBV7-8 | 20 | TGTGCCAGCAGCTTAGTCCTCTCCGGGACTAGCGGGAGTATCGGCAATGAGCAGTTCTTC | CASSLVLSGTSGSIGNEQFF
- | TRBJ2-1 | TRBD2 | TRBV15 | 16 | TGTGCCACCAGCAGAGATTCAGCGGGAGTCACAATGGAGCAGTTCTTC | CATSRDSAGVTMEQFF
- | TRBJ2-1 | TRBD2 | TRBV3-1/TRBV3-2 | 13 | TGTGCCAGTGGGACTAGCGGGTACAATGAGCAGTTCTTC | CASGTSGYNEQFF
- | TRBJ1-1 | - | TRBV5-1 | 13 | TGCGCCAGCGGGCCTCAGGAAAACACTGAAGCTTTCTTT | CASGPQENTEAFF
- | TRBJ1-1 | - | TRBV7-9 | 11 | TGTGCCAGCAGCTTAGCCGGTGAAGCTTTCTTT | CASSLAGEAFF
- | TRBJ1-1 | TRBD1 | TRBV7-8 | 15 | TGTGCCAGCAGCTTAGCGGAGGGGGCGCGCACTGAAGCTTTCTTT | CASSLAEGARTEAFF
once | TRBJ2-1 | - | TRBV7-2 | 16 | TGTGCCAGCAGCTTTACGACAGGATCGAGCGGTAATGAGCAGTTCTTC | CASSFTTGSSGNEQFF
- | TRBJ2-5 | TRBD2 | TRBV30 | 14 | TGTGCCTGGCATAGCGGGGGGCCCTGGGAGACCCAGTACTTC | CAWHSGGPWETQYF
- | TRBJ1-1 | - | TRBV7-9 | 14 | TGTGCCAGCAGCTTAGGTGGGGTGAACACTGAAGCTTTCTTT | CASSLGGVNTEAFF
once | TRBJ1-1 | - | TRBV4-2 | 15 | TGTGCCAGCAGCCAACTGGGACGGGTGAACACTGAAGCTTTCTTT | CASSQLGRVNTEAFF
- | TRBJ2-5 | - | TRBV25-1 | 14 | TGTGCCAGCAGTCCCCGTGGGGGGCAAGAGACCCAGTACTTC | CASSPRGGQETQYF
- | TRBJ1-2 | - | TRBV6-6 | 15 | TGTGCCAGCACCAATCCTCAGGGGTTGGTATCTGGCTACACCTTC | CASTNPQGLVSGYTF
- | TRBJ2-3 | TRBD2 | TRBV7-2 | 14 | TGTGCCAGCAGCTCTAGCGGGGGTCAAGATACGCAGTATTTT | CASSSSGGQDTQYF
- | TRBJ2-2 | TRBD1 | TRBV30 | 14 | TGTGCCTGGAGTGTACAGGGGTACACCGGGGAGCTGTTTTTT | CAWSVQGYTGELFF
- | TRBJ2-2 | - | TRBV7-6 | 17 | TGTGCCAGCAGTGGGTGGGAACCCCCTTGGAACACCGGGGAGCTGTTTTTT | CASSGWEPPWNTGELFF
- | TRBJ1-3 | - | TRBV3-1/TRBV3-2 | 15 | TGTGCCAGCAGCCAATCTCCCGGGGGGGAGTACACCATATATTTT | CASSQSPGGEYTIYF
once | TRBJ1-6 | - | TRBV5-5 | 13 | TGTGCCAGCAGCCCTGAGACCCACACACCCCTCCACTTT | CASSPETHTPLHF
- | TRBJ2-7 | - | TRBV29-1 | 12 | TGCAGCGGTAGACAAAGTAGGGGCGAGCAGTACTTC | CSGRQSRGEQYF
once | TRBJ2-5 | - | TRBV2 | 14 | TGTGCCAGCAACACCGGGGCAGGCGGGGAGACCCAGTACTTC | CASNTGAGGETQYF
- | TRBJ2-7 | TRBD2 | TRBV5-6 | 18 | TGTGCCAGCAGCTTGGTTGGCACATTCGGCGGGAGTTCCTACGAGCAGTACTTC | CASSLVGTFGGSSYEQYF
- | TRBJ2-5 | TRBD2 | TRBV3-1/TRBV3-2 | 13 | TGTGCCAGCGGTCTAGCGGGAGAGGAGACCCAGTACTTC | CASGLAGEETQYF
- | TRBJ1-4 | - | TRBV27 | 13 | TGTGCCAGCAGTTTCTCACGAGGAGAAAAACTGTTTTTT | CASSFSRGEKLFF
few | TRBJ1-6 | - | TRBV7-9 | 13 | TGTGCCAGCAGCGGGGGGAGCAATTCACCCCTCCACTTT | CASSGGSNSPLHF
- | TRBJ1-5 | - | TRBV6-5 | 14 | TGTGCCAGCACCCGTCAAGGGAACAATCAGCCCCAGCATTTT | CASTRQGNNQPQHF
- | TRBJ2-2 | - | TRBV4-3 | 16 | TGCGCCAGCAGCCAAGAGACGGGGGTTCGCACCGGGGAGCTGTTTTTT | CASSQETGVRTGELFF
- | TRBJ1-5 | - | TRBV30 | 20 | TGTGCCTGGAGTGGCTTTACAGAGGGCCCACTCAGGGGTTCCAATCAGCCCCAGCATTTT | CAWSGFTEGPLRGSNQPQHF
- | TRBJ1-1 | - | TRBV3-1/TRBV3-2 | 14 | TGTGCCAGCAGCCACATACAAGGGGGCACTGAAGCTTTCTTT | CASSHIQGGTEAFF
- | TRBJ2-7 | TRBD1 | TRBV2 | 13 | TGTGCCAGCAGCGGACAGGTTCCCTACGAGCAGTACTTC | CASSGQVPYEQYF
- | TRBJ2-2 | - | TRBV13 | 15 | TGTGCCAGCAGCTTTGGACAGCCGAACACCGGGGAGCTGTTTTTT | CASSFGQPNTGELFF
- | TRBJ2-7 | TRBD1 | TRBV7-9 | 14 | TGTGCCAGCAGCTTAGGACAGGGCGAAAACGAGCAGTACTTC | CASSLGQGENEQYF
- | TRBJ1-1 | - | TRBV10-2 | 11 | TGCGCCAGCAGTGAGTTGGGTAGGTCTTTCTTT | CASSELGRSFF
few | TRBJ2-7 | TRBD1 | TRBV13 | 13 | TGTGCCAGCAGCTCCCAGGGGGCCTACGAGCAGTACTTC | CASSSQGAYEQYF
- | TRBJ1-6 | - | TRBV6-5 | 13 | TGTGCCAGCCGTCTCAGTTTAAGCTCACCCCTCCACTTT | CASRLSLSSPLHF
few | TRBJ2-3 | - | TRBV6-5 | 14 | TGTGCCAGCAGTTACAGTTCGAGGCCCGGAACGCAGTATTTT | CASSYSSRPGTQYF
- | TRBJ2-1 | TRBD1 | TRBV7-9 | 14 | TGTGCCAGCACCCTTACAGGGGTCTACAATGAGCAGTTCTTC | CASTLTGVYNEQFF
- | TRBJ2-2 | TRBD2 | TRBV5-1 | 16 | TGCGCCAGCACCCTAGCGGGAGGGCCCAGCACCGGGGAGCTGTTTTTT | CASTLAGGPSTGELFF
- | TRBJ2-3 | TRBD2 | TRBV11-2 | 16 | TGTGCCAGCAGCCCCAGAACGGGAGGGCCATCCGATACGCAGTATTTT | CASSPRTGGPSDTQYF
- | TRBJ1-1 | - | TRBV5-4 | 13 | TGTGCCAGCAGCTTTAGGGAGAACACTGAAGCTTTCTTT | CASSFRENTEAFF
- | TRBJ2-7 | TRBD1 | TRBV14 | 15 | TGTGCCAGCAGCCAGGAACAGGGGGCTACTTACGAGCAGTACTTC | CASSQEQGATYEQYF
few | TRBJ1-5 | - | TRBV19 | 14 | TGTGCCAGTAGTATAGGTCCAGGGAAGCAGCCCCAGCATTTT | CASSIGPGKQPQHF
- | TRBJ2-7 | TRBD1 | TRBV7-2 | 14 | TGTGCCAGCAGCTTTACAGGGGTTCTAGGGGAGCAGTACTTC | CASSFTGVLGEQYF
once | TRBJ2-3 | TRBD2 | TRBV5-4 | 18 | TGTGCCAGCAGCTTGCCTCGAGGAAGCGGGGGGGACACAGATACGCAGTATTTT | CASSLPRGSGGDTDTQYF
- | TRBJ2-5 | - | TRBV6-2/TRBV6-3 | 15 | TGTGCCAGCAGTTGGTGGGGAGCGGGTCAAGAGACCCAGTACTTC | CASSWWGAGQETQYF
- | TRBJ2-7 | TRBD1 | TRBV5-1 | 14 | TGCGCCAGCAGCACGGGGACAGGCTCCTACGAGCAGTACTTC | CASSTGTGSYEQYF
- | TRBJ2-7 | - | TRBV10-2 | 13 | TGCGCCAGCAGTGTCGGGGGCGCATACGAGCAGTACTTC | CASSVGGAYEQYF
- | TRBJ2-1 | - | TRBV6-2/TRBV6-3 | 15 | TGTGCCAGCAGTTACGGTGACTCGGCATACAATGAGCAGTTCTTC | CASSYGDSAYNEQFF
- | TRBJ2-7 | - | TRBV5-1 | 15 | TGCGCCAGCAGCTTGGTTCCCGGGGCAACCTACGAGCAGTACTTC | CASSLVPGATYEQYF
- | TRBJ2-1 | - | TRBV3-1/TRBV3-2 | 16 | TGTGCCAGCAGCCAAGTCAGGGGGGGCTCCTACAATGAGCAGTTCTTC | CASSQVRGGSYNEQFF